This T cell receptor (beta chain) was obtained from a study of neurological immune-mediated disorders. Study-wide results and limits: Phylogenetic grouping assigned the repertoires of 18 of 34 multiple sclerosis patients to a single related-CDR3 cluster, which may represent a signature.

The sorted libraries involved the use of around 960,000 CD4+ or CD8+ T cells. MiXCR was run by TCRdb on the 5' RACE reads, yielding one entry per CDR3 protein. The sample has tens of thousands of distinct CDR3 sequences, around 3.8% seen once. This clonotype was counted at least ten times. Its specificity is not known. Sequencing input: CD4+ T cells from blood. This TCR was sampled from a woman aged 40 to 50 with multiple sclerosis.

The CDR3 is CASSFHIENYGYTF. CDR3 in DNA: TGCGCCAGCAGCTTCCACATAGAGAACTATGGCTACACCTTC. The chain has TRBV10-2 and TRBJ1-2; D is undetermined. V dropped 6 bases and J dropped 2 bases, with 13 bases sitting between them. CDR3 size: 14 residues. Germline lookup yields CDR1 WSHSY and CDR2 SAAADI.